Reported below is one T cell receptor (beta chain). The CDR3 runs 15 residues. The V end was cut by 5 bases, the J end by 5 bases, with 16 bases between. The source of the sample is a study of identical twins. A single record per CDR3 protein comes from TCRdb applying MiXCR to the 5' RACE reads. The table includes some 660,000 distinct CDR3 sequences, around 8.3% detected once. The sample was also linked to a second study, of yellow fever vaccine responses in identical twins.

This chain uses TRBV12-3 or TRBV12-4 with TRBJ1-5; D possibly corresponds to TRBD1 (6 bases). The material sequenced was PBMCs. The source is a woman aged 18 to 35 in good health. DNA for the CDR3: TGTGCCAGCAGTAGGGACACCAGTATCTATCAGCCCCAGCATTTT. Translating it yields CASSRDTSIYQPQHF.